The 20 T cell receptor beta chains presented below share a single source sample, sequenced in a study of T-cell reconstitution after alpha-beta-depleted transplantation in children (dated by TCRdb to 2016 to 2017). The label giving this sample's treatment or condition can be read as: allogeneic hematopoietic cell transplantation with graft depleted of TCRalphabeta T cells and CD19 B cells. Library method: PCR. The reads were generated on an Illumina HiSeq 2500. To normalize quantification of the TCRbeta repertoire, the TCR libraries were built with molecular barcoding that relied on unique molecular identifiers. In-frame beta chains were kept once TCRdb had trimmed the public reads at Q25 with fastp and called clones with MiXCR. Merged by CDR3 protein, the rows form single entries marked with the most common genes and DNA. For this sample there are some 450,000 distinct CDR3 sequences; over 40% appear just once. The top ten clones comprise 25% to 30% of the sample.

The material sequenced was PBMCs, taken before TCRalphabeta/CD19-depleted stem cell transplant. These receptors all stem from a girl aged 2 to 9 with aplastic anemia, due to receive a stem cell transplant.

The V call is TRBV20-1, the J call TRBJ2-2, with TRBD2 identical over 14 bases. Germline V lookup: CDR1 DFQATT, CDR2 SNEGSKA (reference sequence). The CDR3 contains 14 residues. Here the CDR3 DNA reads TGCAGCGGGAGACTAGCGGGAGGGCCCGGGGAGCTGTTTTTT. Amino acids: CSGRLAGGPGELFF.

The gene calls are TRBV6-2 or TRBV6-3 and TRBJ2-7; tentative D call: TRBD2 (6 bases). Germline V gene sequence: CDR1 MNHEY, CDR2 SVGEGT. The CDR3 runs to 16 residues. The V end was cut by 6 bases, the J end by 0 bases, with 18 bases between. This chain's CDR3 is CASRGVAANNSYEQYF. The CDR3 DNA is TGTGCCAGCAGAGGGGTAGCGGCAAATAACTCCTACGAGCAGTACTTC.

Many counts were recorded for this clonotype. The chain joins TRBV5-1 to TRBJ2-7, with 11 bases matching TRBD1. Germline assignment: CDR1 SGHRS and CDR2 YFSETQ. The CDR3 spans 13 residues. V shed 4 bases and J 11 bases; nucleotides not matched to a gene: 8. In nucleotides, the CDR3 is TGCGCCAGCAGCCCGGGACAGGGGGAGTCGGAGTACTTC. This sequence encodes CASSPGQGESEYF.

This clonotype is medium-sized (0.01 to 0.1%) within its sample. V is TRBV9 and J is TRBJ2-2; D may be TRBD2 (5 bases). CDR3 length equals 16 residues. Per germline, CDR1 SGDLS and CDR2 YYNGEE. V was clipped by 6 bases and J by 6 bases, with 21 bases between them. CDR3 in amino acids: CASTVRSSISAGELFF. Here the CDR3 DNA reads TGTGCCAGCACCGTCCGGTCTAGCATATCTGCCGGGGAGCTGTTTTTT.

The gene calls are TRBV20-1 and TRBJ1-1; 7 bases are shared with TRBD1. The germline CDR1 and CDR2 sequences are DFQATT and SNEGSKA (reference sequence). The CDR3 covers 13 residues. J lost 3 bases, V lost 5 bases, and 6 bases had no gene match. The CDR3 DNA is TGCAGTGCTCAAGGGGGCGGGGACACTGAAGCTTTCTTT. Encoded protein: CSAQGGGDTEAFF.

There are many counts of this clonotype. The CDR3 sequence is CASIIRGGGPSYNEQFF. As DNA, the CDR3 is TGTGCCAGCATCATAAGGGGGGGAGGGCCGTCCTACAATGAGCAGTTCTTC. The chain employs TRBV28 and TRBJ2-1; TRBD2 might be the D (7 bases). The CDR3 is 17 residues long. CDR1 MDHEN and CDR2 SYDVKM come from the germline V gene. V lost 7 bases and J lost 1, with 20 bases in between.

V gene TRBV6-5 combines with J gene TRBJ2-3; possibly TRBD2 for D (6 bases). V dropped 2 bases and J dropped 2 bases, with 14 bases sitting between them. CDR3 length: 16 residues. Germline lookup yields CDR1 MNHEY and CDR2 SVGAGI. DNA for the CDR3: TGTGCCAGCAGTTACCGGACGGGAGCGATCACAGATACGCAGTATTTT. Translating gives CASSYRTGAITDTQYF.

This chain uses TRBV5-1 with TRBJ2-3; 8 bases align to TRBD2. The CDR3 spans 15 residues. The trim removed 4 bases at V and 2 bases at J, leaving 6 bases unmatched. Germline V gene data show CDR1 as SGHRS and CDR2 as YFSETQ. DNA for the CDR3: TGCGCCAGCAGCCTACTAGCGGACACCACAGATACGCAGTATTTT. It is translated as CASSLLADTTDTQYF.

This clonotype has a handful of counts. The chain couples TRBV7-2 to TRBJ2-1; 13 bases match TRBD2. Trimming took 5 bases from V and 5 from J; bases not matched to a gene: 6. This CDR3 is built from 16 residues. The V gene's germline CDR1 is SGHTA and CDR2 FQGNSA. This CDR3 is CASSLAGLAGDNEQFF. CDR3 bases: TGTGCCAGCAGCCTTGCCGGACTAGCGGGGGACAATGAGCAGTTCTTC.

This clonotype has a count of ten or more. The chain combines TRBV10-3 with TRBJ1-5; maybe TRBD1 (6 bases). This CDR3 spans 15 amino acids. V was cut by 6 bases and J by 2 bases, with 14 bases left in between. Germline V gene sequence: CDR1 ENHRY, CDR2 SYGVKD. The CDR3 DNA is TGTGCCATCAGCCGAGGGGGTAGCGGCAATCAGCCCCAGCATTTT. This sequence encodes CAISRGGSGNQPQHF.

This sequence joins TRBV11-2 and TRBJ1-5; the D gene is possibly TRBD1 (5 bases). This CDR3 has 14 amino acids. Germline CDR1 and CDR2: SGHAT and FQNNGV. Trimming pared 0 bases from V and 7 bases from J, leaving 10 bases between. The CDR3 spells CASSLEQGHQPQHF. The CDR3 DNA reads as TGTGCCAGCAGCTTAGAGCAGGGCCACCAGCCCCAGCATTTT.

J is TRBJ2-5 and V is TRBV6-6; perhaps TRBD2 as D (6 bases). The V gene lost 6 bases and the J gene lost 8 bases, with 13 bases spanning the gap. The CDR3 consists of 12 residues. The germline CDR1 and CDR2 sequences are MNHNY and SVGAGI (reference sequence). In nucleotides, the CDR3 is TGTGCCAGCAGGCCCCTCGGGACTACCCAGTACTTC. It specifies CASRPLGTTQYF.

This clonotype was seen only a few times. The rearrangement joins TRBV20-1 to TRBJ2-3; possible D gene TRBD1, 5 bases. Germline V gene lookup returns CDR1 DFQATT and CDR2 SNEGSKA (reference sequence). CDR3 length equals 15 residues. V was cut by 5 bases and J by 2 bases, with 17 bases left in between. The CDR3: CSASNTGLNTDTQYF. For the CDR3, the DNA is TGCAGTGCTTCCAATACAGGATTGAACACAGATACGCAGTATTTT.

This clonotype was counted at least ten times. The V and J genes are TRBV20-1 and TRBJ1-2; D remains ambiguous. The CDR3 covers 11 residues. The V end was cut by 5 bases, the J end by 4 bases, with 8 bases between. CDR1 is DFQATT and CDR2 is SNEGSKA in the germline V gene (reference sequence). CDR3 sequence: CSALTGYGYTF. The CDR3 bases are TGCAGTGCTCTGACCGGCTATGGCTACACCTTC.

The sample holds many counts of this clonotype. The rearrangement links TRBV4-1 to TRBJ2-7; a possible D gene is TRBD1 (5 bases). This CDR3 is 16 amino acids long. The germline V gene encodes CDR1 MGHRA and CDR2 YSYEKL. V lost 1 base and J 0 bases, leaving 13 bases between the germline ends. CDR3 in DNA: TGCGCCAGCAGCCAAGGAAGGACACCGAGCTCCTACGAGCAGTACTTC. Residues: CASSQGRTPSSYEQYF.

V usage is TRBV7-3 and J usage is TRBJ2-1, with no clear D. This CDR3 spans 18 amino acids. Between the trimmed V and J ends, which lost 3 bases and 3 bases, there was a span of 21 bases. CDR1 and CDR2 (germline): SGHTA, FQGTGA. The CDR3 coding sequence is TGTGCCAGCAGCTTTTCTAAAGAGGCCGCCCACAACTACAATGAGCAGTTCTTC. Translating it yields CASSFSKEAAHNYNEQFF.

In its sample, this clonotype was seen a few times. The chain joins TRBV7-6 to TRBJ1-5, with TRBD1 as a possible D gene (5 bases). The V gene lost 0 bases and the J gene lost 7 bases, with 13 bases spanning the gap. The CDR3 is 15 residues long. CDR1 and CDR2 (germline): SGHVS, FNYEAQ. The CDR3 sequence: CASSLAGDPGQPQHF. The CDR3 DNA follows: TGTGCCAGCAGCTTAGCGGGGGATCCAGGACAGCCCCAGCATTTT.

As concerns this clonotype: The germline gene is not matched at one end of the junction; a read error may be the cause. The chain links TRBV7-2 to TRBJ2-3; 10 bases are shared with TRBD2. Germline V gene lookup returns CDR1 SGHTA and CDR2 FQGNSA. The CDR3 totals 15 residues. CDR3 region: CASSLASGRSDTPYF. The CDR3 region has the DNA TGTGCCAGCAGCTTAGCTAGCGGGAGGTCGGATACGCCGTATTTT.

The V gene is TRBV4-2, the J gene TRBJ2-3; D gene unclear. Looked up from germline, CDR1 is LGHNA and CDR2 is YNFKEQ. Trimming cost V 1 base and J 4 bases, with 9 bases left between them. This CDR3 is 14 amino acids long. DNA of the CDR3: TGTGCCAGCAGCCAAGTACGCGACTCAGATACGCAGTATTTT. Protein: CASSQVRDSDTQYF.

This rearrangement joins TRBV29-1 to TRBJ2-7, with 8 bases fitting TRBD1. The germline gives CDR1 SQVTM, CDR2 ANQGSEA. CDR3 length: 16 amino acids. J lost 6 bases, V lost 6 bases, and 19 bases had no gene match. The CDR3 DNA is TGCAGCGTAACCGGGACAGGCTCACTCCATTTCTCCGAGCAGTACTTC. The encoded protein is CSVTGTGSLHFSEQYF.